This T cell receptor (beta chain) was obtained from a study of T cells after yellow fever vaccination. This clonotype was seen a handful of times. The antigen is unknown. The 5'RACE template-switching step produced TCR cDNA and added a universal primer site and UMIs. TCRdb re-called the 5' RACE reads through MiXCR, storing one row per CDR3 protein. The data contain roughly 330,000 distinct CDR3 sequences, under 5% of them singletons. General study findings and limits: Abundant bulk-derived clonotypes could contaminate FACS-sorted repertoires. A small share of clonotypes appeared in both CD4 and CD8 compartments. Clones that expanded after primary vaccination mostly reappeared after the booster (over 95% CD4, roughly 87% CD8).

This CDR3 region has 15 residues. Trimming removed 1 base from V and 1 base from J, with 10 bases in between. CDR1 MGHRA and CDR2 YSYEKL come from the germline V gene. The sample was PBMCs, taken 5 days after the yellow fever booster vaccination. The chain uses TRBV4-1 and TRBJ1-1; D call uncertain. This sequence was found in a young man who received the YFV17D yellow fever vaccine. The DNA for the CDR3 is TGCGCCAGCAGCCAAGTTCAACTGCAGAACACTGAAGCTTTCTTT. Translation: CASSQVQLQNTEAFF.